These T cell receptor beta chains were read from a single sample in a study of tumor-infiltrating lymphocytes in glioblastoma multiforme. In TCRdb, the multiplex PCR reads were re-called with MiXCR into one record per CDR3 protein. The sample carries 7,000 to 9,500 distinct CDR3 sequences, 60% to 80% recorded once. The specimen sequenced was brain tumor tissue. These receptors came from a male donor with glioblastoma. Each CDR3 is given with its conserved first and last residue. A D gene is named only where the DNA matches it firmly. Size tells how often a clone was seen (once, few, many) or the class of an expanded clone, and some rows leave it out.

D gene	clone size	V gene	J gene	CDR3 protein	CDR3 DNA
TRBD1	-	TRBV5-1	TRBJ2-1	CASSDPGQGYNEQFF	TGCGCCAGCAGCGACCCGGGACAGGGTTACAATGAGCAGTTCTTC
-	few	TRBV11-2	TRBJ2-1	CAGSLDKGDEQFF	TGTGCTGGCAGCTTAGATAAGGGGGATGAGCAGTTCTTC
-	once	TRBV6-1	TRBJ1-5	CASSERGGNQPQHF	TGTGCCAGCAGTGAGCGCGGCGGCAATCAGCCCCAGCATTTT
TRBD2	once	TRBV4-2	TRBJ2-1	CASSDGSGGPGEQFF	TGTGCCAGCAGCGATGGGTCGGGAGGGCCGGGTGAGCAGTTCTTC
TRBD2	-	TRBV15	TRBJ2-1	CATSRDSLAGGWNEQFF	TGTGCCACCAGCAGAGATAGCCTAGCGGGAGGTTGGAATGAGCAGTTCTTC
TRBD2	many	TRBV11-1	TRBJ2-7	CASSFKRESHEQYF	TGTGCCAGCAGCTTTAAGCGGGAGTCCCACGAGCAGTACTTC
-	many	TRBV6-5	TRBJ2-3	CASSPLVSGSTDTQYF	TGTGCCAGCAGTCCCCTAGTTAGCGGAAGTACAGATACGCAGTATTTT
TRBD1	-	TRBV11-2	TRBJ1-2	CASSPRPGQVDRYDCTF	TGTGCCAGCAGCCCTAGGCCTGGACAGGTTGACCGCTATGACTGCACCTTC
-	-	TRBV20-1	TRBJ2-1	CSARASEGLGSEQFF	TGCAGTGCTAGAGCATCTGAGGGCCTAGGCAGTGAGCAGTTCTTC
-	-	TRBV11-2	TRBJ1-3	CASSSSLTGNTIYF	TGTGCCAGCAGCTCTAGCCTGACTGGAAACACCATATATTTT
TRBD1	-	TRBV7-9	TRBJ2-7	CASRNTRQGVTYGQYF	TGTGCCAGCAGGAACACGAGACAGGGGGTAACCTACGGGCAGTACTTC
-	once	TRBV20-1	TRBJ2-7	CSARATGNYEQYF	TGCAGTGCTAGAGCCACAGGGAACTACGAGCAGTACTTC
-	many	TRBV5-6	TRBJ2-1	CASRLKGGRPDEQFF	TGTGCCAGCAGGCTGAAGGGGGGCCGCCCCGATGAGCAGTTCTTC
-	-	TRBV11-2	TRBJ2-1	CASSLDGVGLLYNEQFF	TGTGCCAGCAGCTTAGACGGGGTGGGACTGCTGTACAATGAGCAGTTCTTC
-	once	TRBV11-2	TRBJ2-1	CVSSLGRRNEQSF	TGTGTCAGCAGCTTAGGTAGGAGGAATGAGCAGTCCTTC
TRBD1	-	TRBV4-1	TRBJ2-2	CASSRTGGSAGEMFF	TGCGCCAGCAGCCGGACAGGGGGCTCGGCCGGGGAGATGTTTTTT
TRBD1	-	TRBV6-2/TRBV6-3	TRBJ1-1	CATAGQHVKNTEAFF	TGTGCCACAGCGGGACAGCATGTAAAGAACACTGAAGCTTTCTTT
-	-	TRBV28	TRBJ2-7	CASTVGESSYEQYF	TGTGCCAGCACCGTGGGGGAGTCCTCTTACGAGCAGTACTTC
TRBD2	medium-sized	TRBV6-1	TRBJ2-1	CASSILLAGGTEITYNEQFF	TGTGCCAGCAGTATCCTACTAGCGGGAGGGACAGAAATAACTTACAATGAGCAGTTCTTC
-	-	TRBV11-2	TRBJ2-1	CASSIGDGQFF	TGTGCCAGCAGCATAGGGGATGGGCAGTTCTTC
TRBD1	-	TRBV6-5	TRBJ1-6	CASSNTGDSVSPLHF	TGTGCCAGCAGTAACACAGGGGACTCCGTTTCACCCCTCCACTTC
TRBD2	-	TRBV6-1	TRBJ2-1	CASSPTSGGGNEQFF	TGTGCCAGCAGTCCGACTAGCGGGGGGGGCAATGAGCAGTTCTTC
-	-	TRBV6-6	TRBJ2-7	CVSSHTYYEQYF	TGTGTCAGCAGTCACACTTACTACGAGCAATACTTC
-	-	TRBV12-3/TRBV12-4	TRBJ2-1	CASSLRGGGEQFF	TGTGCCAGCAGTTTAAGGGGGGGCGGTGAGCAGTTCTTC
-	-	TRBV11-2	TRBJ1-2	CASSPRSSVNYGYAF	TGTGCCAGCAGCCCTCGGTCTTCAGTTAACTATGGCTACGCCTTC
TRBD1	many	TRBV12-3/TRBV12-4	TRBJ1-5	CASSDDRVSNQPQHF	TGTGCCAGCAGTGACGACAGGGTTAGCAATCAGCCCCAGCATTTT
-	-	TRBV12-3/TRBV12-4	TRBJ1-1	CASSLSRGTEAFF	TGTGCCAGCAGTTTGAGCAGGGGAACTGAAGCTTTCTTT
TRBD2	-	TRBV20-1	TRBJ2-1	CSAATGGLADNEQFF	TGCAGTGCAGCCACAGGGGGACTAGCGGACAATGAGCAGTTCTTC
-	many	TRBV11-1	TRBJ1-2	CASSKTERYGYTF	TGTGCCAGCAGCAAGACGGAGCGATATGGCTACACCTTC
TRBD2	-	TRBV11-2	TRBJ2-2	CASTPSFVQGLAVNTMELFF	TGTGCCAGCACCCCCTCATTCGTCCAAGGGCTAGCGGTAAACACCATGGAGCTGTTTTTT